This passage covers 13 T cell receptor beta chains from one sample sequenced in a study of blood T cell repertoires in COVID-19. Measured with immunoSEQ multiplex PCR; TCRdb has only the in-frame clones, and not every one. This table holds 50,000 to 65,000 clones, 86% found once. The sequenced sample was peripheral blood. The receptors shown here come from a man aged 45 to 65 with active COVID-19.

V and J are TRBV27 and TRBJ2-7; 9 bases fit TRBD1. Losses at the gene ends were 5 bases for V and 4 bases for J; bases not matched to a gene: 6. This CDR3 has 14 amino acids. Germline V gene data show CDR1 as MNHEY and CDR2 as SMNVEV (reference sequence). CDR3 nucleotides: TGTGCCAGCAGTCCCGGGACAGGGTTGTACGAGCAGTACTTC. It translates to CASSPGTGLYEQYF.

The chain carries TRBV14 and TRBJ1-4, with D possibly TRBD1 on 5 matching bases. The CDR3 has 15 residues. The ends were cut back, 2 bases at V and 10 bases at J, with 17 bases in the middle. CDR1 and CDR2 from the germline V gene are SGHDN and FVKESK. The CDR3 is CASSQTPTARGKLFF. The CDR3 DNA reads TGTGCCAGCAGCCAAACCCCGACAGCAAGGGGAAAACTGTTTTTT. Complete variable domain (other parts from reference TRBV14 and TRBJ1-4): EAGVTQFPSHSVIEKGQTVTLRCDPISGHDNLYWYRRVMGKEIKFLLHFVKESKQDESGMPNNRFLAERTGGTYSTLKVQPAELEDSGVYFCASSQTPTARGKLFFGSGTQLSVL.

This clone was recorded a few times. J is TRBJ1-1 and V is TRBV7-9, with D unclear. Between the trimmed V and J ends, which lost 5 bases and 3 bases, there was a span of 13 bases. Germline-derived CDR1 and CDR2 are SEHNR and FQNEAQ (reference sequence). This CDR3 spans 14 amino acids. The CDR3, as DNA: TGTGCCAGCAGCCTTTTCGGGGAGGACACTGAAGCTTTCTTT. This gives the protein CASSLFGEDTEAFF.

The rearrangement uses TRBV5-1 and TRBJ1-4; TRBD1 might be the D (6 bases). Germline loops: CDR1 SGHRS, CDR2 YFSETQ. V was shortened by 7 bases and J by 8 bases, with 18 bases between the two germline ends. The CDR3 has 14 amino acids. DNA for the CDR3: TGCGCCAGCGGCCTCGGGGGGCAGGGGGAAAAACTGTTTTTT. Its protein product is CASGLGGQGEKLFF.

The chain recombines TRBV6-5 with TRBJ2-7; TRBD1 aligns across 10 bases. The CDR3 totals 16 residues. The germline V gene has CDR1 MNHEY and CDR2 SVGAGI. J gave up 1 base and V 0 bases, and 3 bases lay outside the gene matches. CDR3 in DNA: TGTGCCAGCAGTTACTCGGGGGGACAGGGGTCCTACGAGCAGTACTTC. Its translation is CASSYSGGQGSYEQYF.

The chain is built from TRBV19 and TRBJ1-1; D perhaps matches TRBD1 (5 bases). CDR3 size: 13 residues. Trimming cost V 6 bases and J 5 bases, with 13 bases left between them. From germline, CDR1 is LNHDA and CDR2 SQIVND (reference sequence). As DNA, the CDR3 is TGTGCCAGTAGCACATCGACAGAAACTGAAGCTTTCTTT. As protein: CASSTSTETEAFF.

This clone appeared a few times. The gene calls are TRBV15 and TRBJ2-1; D uncertain. This CDR3 spans 13 amino acids. Germline loops: CDR1 LNHNV, CDR2 YYDKDF (reference sequence). V was shortened by 3 bases and J by 5 bases, with 8 bases between the two germline ends. The CDR3 region is CATSRARNNEQFF. CDR3 DNA: TGTGCCACCAGCAGGGCCCGAAACAATGAGCAGTTCTTC.

This clone was seen just once. The chain uses TRBV29-1 and TRBJ1-2, with 8 bases aligning to TRBD1. V shed 4 bases, J shed 4 bases, and the junction held 8 bases outside the gene matches. Germline V gene sequence: CDR1 SQVTM, CDR2 ANQGSEA. There are 14 residues in the CDR3. The CDR3 protein is CSVATGAVGYGYTF. The CDR3 bases are TGCAGCGTTGCGACAGGGGCCGTGGGCTATGGCTACACCTTC.

The J gene is TRBJ2-1, the V gene TRBV27; 7 bases match TRBD2. Germline V gives CDR1 MNHEY, CDR2 SMNVEV (reference sequence). The V gene end was trimmed by 5 bases and the J gene end by 4 bases; junction bases not matched to a gene: 5. There are 14 residues in the CDR3. CDR3 DNA: TGTGCCAGCAGTCTTGCGGGGGTGTACAATGAGCAGTTCTTC. Translating it yields CASSLAGVYNEQFF.

The CDR3 loop is CSDRAQGAPQLRSSYEQYF. CDR3 coding DNA: TGCAGCGATCGGGCACAGGGGGCGCCCCAGCTTAGGAGCTCCTACGAGCAGTACTTC. J is TRBJ2-7 and V is TRBV29-1, with 9 bases that match TRBD1. The CDR3 has 19 residues. Per germline, CDR1 SQVTM and CDR2 ANQGSEA. V shed 7 bases and J 0 bases; nucleotides not matched to a gene: 22.

A few counts support this clone. The rearrangement joins TRBV6-5 to TRBJ2-3; TRBD2 aligns across 9 bases. The CDR3 contains 15 residues. Germline CDR1 reads MNHEY; CDR2 reads SVGAGI. After removal of 8 bases from V and 2 bases from J, the junction contained 8 bases not matched to a gene. The CDR3 nucleotides read TGTGCCAGCGGTCTGAGCGGGGGGATCACAGATACGCAGTATTTT. This codes for CASGLSGGITDTQYF.

The gene calls are TRBV7-6 and TRBJ2-1, with TRBD2 matching over 7 bases. After removal of 5 bases from V and 4 bases from J, the junction contained 8 bases not matched to a gene. The CDR3 totals 15 residues. CDR1 SGHVS and CDR2 FNYEAQ come from the germline V gene. The DNA for the CDR3 is TGTGCCAGCAGCCCCCGCGGGGGAGGGTACAATGAGCAGTTCTTC. Translating gives CASSPRGGGYNEQFF.

For the CDR3, the DNA is TGCGCCAGCAGTGAGTCGATAACAGGTCTTAACTATGGCTACACCTTC. It encodes CASSESITGLNYGYTF. V gene TRBV10-2 combines with J gene TRBJ1-2, with TRBD1 as a possible D gene (5 bases). This CDR3 has 16 amino acids. Germline CDR1 reads WSHSY; CDR2 reads SAAADI. V gave up 0 bases and J gave up 1 base, with 12 bases separating them.